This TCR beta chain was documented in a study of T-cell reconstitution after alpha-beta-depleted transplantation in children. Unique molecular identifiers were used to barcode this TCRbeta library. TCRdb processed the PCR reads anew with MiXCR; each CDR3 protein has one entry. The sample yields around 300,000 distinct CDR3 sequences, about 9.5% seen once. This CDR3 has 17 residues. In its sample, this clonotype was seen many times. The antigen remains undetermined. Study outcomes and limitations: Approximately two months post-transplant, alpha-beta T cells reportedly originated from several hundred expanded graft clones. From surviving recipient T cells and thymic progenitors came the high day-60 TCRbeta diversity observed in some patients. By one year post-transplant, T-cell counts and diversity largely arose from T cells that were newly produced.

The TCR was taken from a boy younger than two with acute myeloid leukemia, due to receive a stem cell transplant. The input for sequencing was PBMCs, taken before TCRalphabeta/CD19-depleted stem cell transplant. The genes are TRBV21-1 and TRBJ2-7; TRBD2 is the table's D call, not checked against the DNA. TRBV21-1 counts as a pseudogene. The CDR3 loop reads CASSKEVPDSKVYEQYF. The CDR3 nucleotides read TGTGCCAGCAGCAAAGAGGTCCCTGACTCCAAGGTATACGAGCAGTACTTC.